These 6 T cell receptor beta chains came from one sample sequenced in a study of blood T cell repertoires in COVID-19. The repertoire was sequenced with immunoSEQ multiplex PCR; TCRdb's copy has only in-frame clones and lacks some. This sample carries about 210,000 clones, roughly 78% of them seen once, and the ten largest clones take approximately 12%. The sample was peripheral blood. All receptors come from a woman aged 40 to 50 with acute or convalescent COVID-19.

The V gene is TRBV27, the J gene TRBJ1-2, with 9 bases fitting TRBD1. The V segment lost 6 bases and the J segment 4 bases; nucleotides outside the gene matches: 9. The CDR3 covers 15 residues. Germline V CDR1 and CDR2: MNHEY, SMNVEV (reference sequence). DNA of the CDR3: TGTGCCAGCAGGGATACGGGACAGGGCACCTATGGCTACACCTTC. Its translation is CASRDTGQGTYGYTF.

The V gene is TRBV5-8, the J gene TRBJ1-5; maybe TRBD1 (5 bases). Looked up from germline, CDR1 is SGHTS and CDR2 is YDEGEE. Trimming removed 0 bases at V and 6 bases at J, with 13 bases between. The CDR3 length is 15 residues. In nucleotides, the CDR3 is TGTGCCAGCAGCTTGGGGCAGGGTGAGAGTCAGCCCCAGCATTTT. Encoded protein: CASSLGQGESQPQHF.

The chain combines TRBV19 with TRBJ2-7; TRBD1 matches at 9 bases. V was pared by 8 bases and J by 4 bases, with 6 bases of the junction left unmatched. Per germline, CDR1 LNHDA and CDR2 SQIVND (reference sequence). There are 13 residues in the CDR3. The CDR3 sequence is CASRGQGMYEQYF. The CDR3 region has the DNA TGTGCCAGTCGTGGACAGGGGATGTACGAGCAGTACTTC.

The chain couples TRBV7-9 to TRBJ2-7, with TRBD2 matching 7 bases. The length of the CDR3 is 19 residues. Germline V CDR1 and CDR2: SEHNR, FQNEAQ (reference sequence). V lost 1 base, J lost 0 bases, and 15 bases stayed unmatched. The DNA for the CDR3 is TGTGCCAGCAGCTTAGTCCTAGCGGCCACCTTTTTAAGCTCCTACGAGCAGTACTTC. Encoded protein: CASSLVLAATFLSSYEQYF.

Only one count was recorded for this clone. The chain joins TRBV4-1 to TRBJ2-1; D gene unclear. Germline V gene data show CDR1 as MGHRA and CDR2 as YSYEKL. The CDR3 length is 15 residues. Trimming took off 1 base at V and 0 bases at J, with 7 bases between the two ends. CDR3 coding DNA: TGCGCCAGCAGCCAAGTAGAGAGCTCCTACAATGAGCAGTTCTTC. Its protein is CASSQVESSYNEQFF.

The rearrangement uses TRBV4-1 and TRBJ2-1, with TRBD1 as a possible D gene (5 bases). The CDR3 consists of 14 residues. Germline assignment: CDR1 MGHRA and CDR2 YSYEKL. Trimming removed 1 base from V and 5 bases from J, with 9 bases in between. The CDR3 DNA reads TGCGCCAGCAGCCAAGCTGGCAGGGACAATGAGCAGTTCTTC. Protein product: CASSQAGRDNEQFF.